Below are 5 T cell receptor beta chains sequenced from a single sample in a study of shared clonotypes between healthy human individuals. Sequencing used immunoSEQ multiplex PCR; TCRdb keeps in-frame clones, though not all of them. The profile shows some 790,000 clones, 72% of them singletons. What was sequenced was memory CD4+ T cells sorted from blood. Subset in this sample: CD45RA-negative fraction. Source of these receptors: a woman in her 30s in good health.

This chain uses TRBV10-2 with TRBJ1-2, with D perhaps TRBD1 (5 bases). The germline CDR1 and CDR2 sequences are WSHSY and SAAADI. This CDR3 comprises 13 residues. Trimming took 4 bases from V and 2 from J, leaving 8 bases between them. CDR3 in DNA: TGCGCCAGCAGTGTCGGGGGAAACTATGGCTACACCTTC. The encoded protein is CASSVGGNYGYTF.

The chain recombines TRBV18 with TRBJ2-7; TRBD2 aligns across 9 bases. Trimming cost V 0 bases and J 3 bases; bases outside gene matches: 6. From germline, CDR1 is KGHSH and CDR2 LQKENI. The CDR3 is 16 amino acids. The CDR3 DNA reads TGTGCCAGCTCACCACCTGGCGGGAGGGTGAACTACGAGCAGTACTTC. It specifies CASSPPGGRVNYEQYF.

The chain couples TRBV6-6 to TRBJ1-2; TRBD1 agrees at 11 bases. The CDR3 runs to 13 residues. Unmatched junction bases numbered 11, after V lost 6 bases and J lost 14 bases. CDR1 and CDR2 from the germline V gene are MNHNY and SVGAGI (reference sequence). CDR3 amino acids: CASRGGTGGRYTF. CDR3 nucleotide sequence: TGTGCCAGCAGAGGCGGGACAGGGGGGAGATATACCTTC.

The genes are TRBV7-8 and TRBJ1-5; no clear D gene. Germline values: CDR1 SGHVS, CDR2 FQNEAQ. V lost 1 base and J 0 bases, leaving 4 bases between the germline ends. The CDR3 length is 14 residues. The CDR3 spells CASSLEYSNQPQHF. The CDR3 DNA reads TGTGCCAGCAGCTTAGAATATAGCAATCAGCCCCAGCATTTT.

The J gene is TRBJ2-7, the V gene TRBV6-5; 7 positions agree with TRBD1. This CDR3 region has 16 residues. The V gene end was trimmed by 0 bases and the J gene end by 9 bases; junction bases not matched to a gene: 14. Germline values: CDR1 MNHEY, CDR2 SVGAGI. The CDR3 DNA follows: TGTGCCAGCAGTTACTCCGGGACAGAATCCCTACGTGGGCAGTACTTC. Translating gives CASSYSGTESLRGQYF.